This TCR beta chain was identified in a study of T-cell reconstitution after alpha-beta-depleted transplantation in children. Study-wide findings and caveats: Surviving recipient T cells and thymic progenitors produced the high day-60 TCRbeta diversity seen in some patients. It was reported that alpha-beta T cells came from several hundred expanded graft clones (about two months after transplant). T-cell counts and diversity were attributed mostly to newly produced T cells one year after transplant.

As it was prepared, the TCRbeta library received unique molecular identifiers. TCRdb reprocessed the PCR reads via MiXCR and lists one record per CDR3 protein. This table has roughly 120,000 distinct CDR3 sequences, around 10% appearing once. The ends were cut back, 1 base at V and 0 bases at J, with 10 bases in the middle. This CDR3 contains 16 residues. Germline values: CDR1 KGHSH, CDR2 LQKENI. This clonotype appeared a few times. The antigen remains undetermined. The clonotype was recovered from a boy younger than 10 with acute lymphoblastic leukemia, due to receive a stem cell transplant. The chain links TRBV18 to TRBJ1-3, with D unclear. Source: PBMCs, taken before TCRalphabeta/CD19-depleted stem cell transplant. The CDR3 here is CASSPQSGGSGNTIYF. CDR3 bases: TGTGCCAGCTCACCACAGTCTGGCGGCTCTGGAAACACCATATATTTT.